These 10 T cell receptor beta chains originate from one sample sequenced in a study of T cell responses to AZD1222 COVID-19 vaccine. Sequencing was performed with immunoSEQ multiplex PCR; in TCRdb, only in-frame clones are kept and a portion is missing. The sample carries tens of thousands of clones, roughly nine tenths recorded once. Sequenced material: peripheral blood, taken 28 days after the second AZD1222 dose. These receptors were collected from an adult who received the AZD1222 COVID-19 vaccine.

The chain links TRBV6-1 to TRBJ2-1, with 13 bases that match TRBD2. The CDR3 loop spans 16 amino acids. The ends lost 3 bases at V and 4 bases at J; junction bases unmatched: 3. The germline CDR1 and CDR2 sequences are MNHNS and SASEGT. As DNA, the CDR3 is TGTGCCAGCAGTGAGACTAGCGGGGGGCCTTACAATGAGCAGTTCTTC. Translated: CASSETSGGPYNEQFF.

The V call is TRBV6-5, the J call TRBJ2-7; D unclear. The V end was cut by 4 bases, the J end by 2 bases, with 9 bases between. CDR1 is MNHEY, CDR2 SVGAGI, per germline. The CDR3 is 13 residues long. For the CDR3, the DNA is TGTGCCAGCAGTTGGAGTGTAACCTACGAGCAGTACTTC. Protein product: CASSWSVTYEQYF.

The chain joins TRBV7-2 to TRBJ1-1, with 7 bases fitting TRBD1. There are 15 residues in the CDR3. The ends lost 2 bases at V and 2 bases at J; junction bases unmatched: 5. Germline values: CDR1 SGHTA, CDR2 FQGNSA. The chain's CDR3 is CASSLWTGTNTEAFF. CDR3 nucleotides: TGTGCCAGCAGCTTATGGACAGGAACCAACACTGAAGCTTTCTTT.

The chain carries TRBV6-2 or TRBV6-3 and TRBJ2-7; no clear D gene. Germline-derived CDR1 and CDR2 are MNHEY and SVGEGT. Trimming removed 0 bases from V and 2 bases from J, with 11 bases in between. The CDR3 has 15 residues. The CDR3 DNA follows: TGTGCCAGCAGTTACTCGGAAAGGGCAACCTACGAGCAGTACTTC. Its translation: CASSYSERATYEQYF.

This clone was counted a single time. The chain links TRBV5-1 to TRBJ2-7, with 10 bases fitting TRBD1. CDR3 length equals 14 residues. The trim removed 2 bases at V and 7 bases at J, leaving 6 bases unmatched. The germline V gene has CDR1 SGHRS and CDR2 YFSETQ. CDR3 sequence reads: CASSLGQGEREQYF. CDR3 sequence (DNA): TGCGCCAGCAGCTTAGGACAGGGGGAACGGGAGCAGTACTTC.

The V and J genes are TRBV7-9 and TRBJ1-4; TRBD1 aligns across 9 bases. J lost 7 bases, V lost 5 bases, and 5 bases had no gene match. Germline values: CDR1 SEHNR, CDR2 FQNEAQ (reference sequence). CDR3 length: 14 amino acids. The CDR3 DNA reads as TGTGCCAGCAGCCTTGGGACAGGGTTTGAAAAACTGTTTTTT. This gives the protein CASSLGTGFEKLFF.

V usage is TRBV10-3 and J usage is TRBJ2-7, with a weak D call TRBD2 (6 bases). V lost 4 bases, J lost 6 bases, and 10 bases lay in between. In germline, CDR1 is ENHRY, CDR2 SYGVKD. This CDR3 has 12 amino acids. Here the CDR3 DNA reads TGTGCCATCAGTGGGAGGGAATTCGAGCAGTACTTC. It codes for CAISGREFEQYF.

The rearrangement uses TRBV6-5 and TRBJ1-2, with 10 bases fitting TRBD1. V lost 5 bases and J lost 2; bases outside the gene matches: 2. The CDR3 loop spans 14 amino acids. Looked up from germline, CDR1 is MNHEY and CDR2 is SVGAGI. CDR3 residues: CASSRDRGNYGYTF. CDR3 sequence (DNA): TGTGCCAGCAGTCGGGACAGGGGAAACTATGGCTACACCTTC.

The genes are TRBV28 and TRBJ2-6, with 10 nucleotides matching TRBD1. V was pared by 1 base and J by 0 bases, with 9 bases of the junction left unmatched. Germline V gives CDR1 MDHEN, CDR2 SYDVKM. The CDR3 runs 20 residues. The CDR3 protein is CASSLSGWTGGSSGANVLTF. The DNA for the CDR3 is TGTGCCAGCAGTTTATCGGGGTGGACAGGGGGGTCCTCTGGGGCCAACGTCCTGACTTTC.

The chain uses TRBV11-3 and TRBJ1-1; the D is unclear. Germline assignment: CDR1 SGHNT and CDR2 YENEEA. Trimming pared 0 bases from V and 2 bases from J, leaving 4 bases between. The length of the CDR3 is 13 residues. The CDR3: CASSLESNTEAFF. The CDR3 coding sequence is TGTGCCAGCAGCTTAGAATCCAACACTGAAGCTTTCTTT.